One sample yielded the 2 T cell receptor beta chains listed below, sequenced in a study of cytomegalovirus exposure and HLA in healthy donors. The study ran its PCR with 60 Vbeta and 13 Jbeta primers. Some clones are missing from TCRdb's copy, which holds only in-frame ones; the method was immunoSEQ multiplex PCR. Its listing shows about 200,000 clones. Sequencing was performed on PBMCs. These receptors were collected from a girl aged 2 to 9 in good health and CMV-seropositive.

This chain links TRBV19 with TRBJ1-1; 10 bases fit TRBD1. CDR1 LNHDA and CDR2 SQIVND come from the germline V gene (reference sequence). The CDR3 spans 16 residues. After removal of 4 bases from V and 0 bases from J, the junction contained 5 bases not matched to a gene. The CDR3 DNA reads as TGTGCCAGTAGTACGGGACAGGGGCCGTTGAACACTGAAGCTTTCTTT. Translation: CASSTGQGPLNTEAFF.

In regard to this clone: One end of the junction does not line up with germline, which may come from a read error. The chain employs TRBV5-8 and TRBJ2-7; 8 bases line up with TRBD1. Germline V gives CDR1 SGHTS, CDR2 YDEGEE. CDR3 size: 14 residues. CDR3 residues: CTSKDRGLSYEQYF. The CDR3 nucleotides are TGTACCAGCAAAGACAGGGGCCTCTCCTACGAGCAGTACTTC.